This paragraph covers one T cell receptor beta chain sequence. Its antigen remains unidentified. CDR3 length equals 15 residues. Germline V gene data show CDR1 as LNHDA and CDR2 as SQIVND (reference sequence). Trimming stripped 7 bases from V and 0 bases from J, with 14 bases between. Only in-frame clones appear in the TCRdb table, and some are missing; sequencing was by immunoSEQ multiplex PCR. The data show 400,000 to 500,000 clones, around nine tenths seen once. This entry belongs to a study of Ad26.COV2.S vaccination and SARS-CoV-2 variants. Study-wide background: The vaccine Ad26.COV2.S was put into the muscle once, or twice with 56 days between.

Stated treatment: about 20 received Ad26.COV2.S at low or high dose, single or two shots; roughly five received placebo; per-sample allocation not given. Sampling was done on day 63 after the first vaccine or placebo injection. Study findings and constraints: Post-vaccination spike-specific CD8+ and CD4+ T cell responses reportedly had substantial breadth.

The clonotype comes from a person between 18 and 65 years old who received the Ad26.COV2.S COVID-19 vaccine or a placebo. J is TRBJ2-3 and V is TRBV19; tentatively, D is TRBD1 or TRBD2 (5 bases each). Source: peripheral blood, taken in a trial of Ad26.COV2.S vaccine versus placebo. CDR3 protein: CASTWGSTSTDTQYF. As DNA, the CDR3 is TGTGCCAGTACCTGGGGGAGTACTAGCACAGATACGCAGTATTTT.